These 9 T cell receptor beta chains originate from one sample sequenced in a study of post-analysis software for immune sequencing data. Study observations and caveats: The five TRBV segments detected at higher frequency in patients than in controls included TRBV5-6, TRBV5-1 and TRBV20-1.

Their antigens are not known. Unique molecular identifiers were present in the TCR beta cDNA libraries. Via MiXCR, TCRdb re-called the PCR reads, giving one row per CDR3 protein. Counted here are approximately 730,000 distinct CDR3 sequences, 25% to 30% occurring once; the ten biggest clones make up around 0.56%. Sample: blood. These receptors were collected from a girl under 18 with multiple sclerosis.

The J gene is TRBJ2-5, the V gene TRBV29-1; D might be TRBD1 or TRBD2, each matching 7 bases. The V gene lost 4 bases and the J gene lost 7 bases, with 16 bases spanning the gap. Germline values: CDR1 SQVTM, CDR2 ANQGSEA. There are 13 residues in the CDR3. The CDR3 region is CSVATSAGGTQYF. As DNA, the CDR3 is TGCAGCGTTGCAACTAGCGCAGGGGGGACCCAGTACTTC.

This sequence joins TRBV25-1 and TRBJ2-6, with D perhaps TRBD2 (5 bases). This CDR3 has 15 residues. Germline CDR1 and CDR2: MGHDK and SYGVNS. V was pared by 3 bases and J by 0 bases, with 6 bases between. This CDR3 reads CASSDLASGANVLTF. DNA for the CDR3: TGTGCCAGCAGTGACCTAGCCTCTGGGGCCAACGTCCTGACTTTC.

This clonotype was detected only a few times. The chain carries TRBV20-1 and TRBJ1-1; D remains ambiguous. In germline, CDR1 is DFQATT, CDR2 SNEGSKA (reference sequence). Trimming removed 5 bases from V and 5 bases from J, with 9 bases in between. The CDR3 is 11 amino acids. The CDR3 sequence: CSAPTETEAFF. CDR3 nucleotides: TGCAGTGCTCCCACGGAGACTGAAGCTTTCTTT.

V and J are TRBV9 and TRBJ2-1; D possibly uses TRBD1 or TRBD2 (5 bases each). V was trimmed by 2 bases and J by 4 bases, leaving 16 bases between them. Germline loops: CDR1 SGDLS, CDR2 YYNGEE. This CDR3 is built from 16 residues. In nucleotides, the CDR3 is TGTGCCAGCAGCGTTATCCGGGGCAACGGGTACAATGAGCAGTTCTTC. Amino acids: CASSVIRGNGYNEQFF.

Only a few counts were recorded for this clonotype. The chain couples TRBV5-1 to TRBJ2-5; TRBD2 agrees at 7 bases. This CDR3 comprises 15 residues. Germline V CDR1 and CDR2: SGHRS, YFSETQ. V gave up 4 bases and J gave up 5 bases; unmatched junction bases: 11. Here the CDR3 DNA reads TGCGCCAGCAGCCCGGGTCGACTAGCCGCCGAGACCCAGTACTTC. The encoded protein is CASSPGRLAAETQYF.

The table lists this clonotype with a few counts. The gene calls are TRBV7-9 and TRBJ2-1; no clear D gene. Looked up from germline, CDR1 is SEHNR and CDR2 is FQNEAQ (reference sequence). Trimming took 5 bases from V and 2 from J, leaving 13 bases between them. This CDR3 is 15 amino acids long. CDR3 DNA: TGTGCCAGCAGCGCTGGACCCCCCACCTACAATGAGCAGTTCTTC. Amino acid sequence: CASSAGPPTYNEQFF.

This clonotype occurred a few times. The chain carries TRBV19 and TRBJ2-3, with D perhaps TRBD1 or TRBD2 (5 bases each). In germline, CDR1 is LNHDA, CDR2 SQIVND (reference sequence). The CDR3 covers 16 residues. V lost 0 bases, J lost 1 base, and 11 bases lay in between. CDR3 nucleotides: TGTGCCAGTAGTATAGATCGGGACGCCCGCACAGATACGCAGTATTTT. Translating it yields CASSIDRDARTDTQYF.

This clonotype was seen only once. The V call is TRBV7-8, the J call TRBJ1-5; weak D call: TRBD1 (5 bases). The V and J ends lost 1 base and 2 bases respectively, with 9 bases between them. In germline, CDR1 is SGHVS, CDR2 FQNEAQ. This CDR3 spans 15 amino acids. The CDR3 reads CASSLVQGRNQPQHF. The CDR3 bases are TGTGCCAGCAGCTTAGTTCAGGGCCGCAATCAGCCCCAGCATTTT. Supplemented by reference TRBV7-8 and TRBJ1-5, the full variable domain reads GAGVSQSPRYKVAKRGQDVALRCDPISGHVSLFWYQQALGQGPEFLTYFQNEAQLDKSGLPSDRFFAERPEGSVSTLKIQRTQQEDSAVYLCASSLVQGRNQPQHFGDGTRLSIL.

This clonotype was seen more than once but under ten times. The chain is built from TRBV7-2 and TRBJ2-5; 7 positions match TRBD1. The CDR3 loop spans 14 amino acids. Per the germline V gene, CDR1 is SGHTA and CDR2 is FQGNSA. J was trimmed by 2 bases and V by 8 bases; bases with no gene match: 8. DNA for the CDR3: TGTGCCAGCCAATATAGGGGACAGCAAGAGACCCAGTACTTC. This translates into CASQYRGQQETQYF.